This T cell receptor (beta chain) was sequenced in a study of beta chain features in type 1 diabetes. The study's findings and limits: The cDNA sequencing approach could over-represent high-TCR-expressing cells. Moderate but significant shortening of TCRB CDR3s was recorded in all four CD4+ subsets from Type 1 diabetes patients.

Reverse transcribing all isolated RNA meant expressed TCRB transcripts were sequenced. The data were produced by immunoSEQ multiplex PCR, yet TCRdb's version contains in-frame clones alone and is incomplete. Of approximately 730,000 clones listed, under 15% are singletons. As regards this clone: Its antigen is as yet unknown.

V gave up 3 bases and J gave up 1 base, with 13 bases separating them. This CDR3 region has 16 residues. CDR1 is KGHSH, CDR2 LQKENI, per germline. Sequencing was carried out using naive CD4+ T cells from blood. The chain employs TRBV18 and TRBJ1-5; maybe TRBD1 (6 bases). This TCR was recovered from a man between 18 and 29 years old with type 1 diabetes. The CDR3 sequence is CASSPMGGGSNQPQHF. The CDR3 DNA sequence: TGTGCCAGCTCACCGATGGGGGGCGGGAGCAATCAGCCCCAGCATTTT.